Listed here are 25 T cell receptor beta chains from one sample, sequenced in a study of T cells in Graves' hyperthyroidism and ophthalmopathy. The TCR beta CDR3 regions underwent amplification using RNA transcripts as the source. HTBI primers were employed in a first-round RT-PCR of the TCR CDR3. One entry per CDR3 protein results from TCRdb running MiXCR on the multiplex PCR reads. The data show a few hundred thousand distinct CDR3 sequences, 19% seen once. The sample taken for sequencing was blood. These receptors were obtained from a woman aged 18-29 years with Graves' hyperthyroidism.

This clonotype was detected a few times. The CDR3 region is CASSLVGVSPNQPQHF. CDR3 DNA sequence: TGTGCCAGCAGCTTGGTTGGGGTCAGTCCTAATCAGCCCCAGCATTTT. This chain joins TRBV5-5 and TRBJ1-5; no clear D. CDR1 and CDR2 from the germline V gene are SGHKS and YYEKEE (reference sequence). Trimming shortened V by 0 bases and J by 4 bases, and 14 bases separated the two germline ends. The CDR3 covers 16 residues.

This clonotype was seen at least ten times. The V gene is TRBV7-2, the J gene TRBJ1-2; no firm D call. CDR1 and CDR2 from the germline V gene are SGHTA and FQGNSA. The V and J ends lost 5 bases and 8 bases respectively, with 15 bases between them. The length of the CDR3 is 13 residues. Here the CDR3 DNA reads TGTGCCAGCAGCCCGTATTTGGAGATCGGCTACACCTTC. Translation: CASSPYLEIGYTF.

This clonotype has at least ten counts. As DNA, the CDR3 is TGTGCCAGCAGTTTAATAATAGGACGCCGGAGGTACGAGCAGTACTTC. It yields the protein CASSLIIGRRRYEQYF. The V gene is TRBV28, the J gene TRBJ2-7; a possible D gene is TRBD2 (5 bases). Looked up from germline, CDR1 is MDHEN and CDR2 is SYDVKM. This CDR3 has 16 residues. The germline V and J ends were trimmed by 2 bases and 4 bases, with 18 bases remaining between them.

This clonotype was seen at least ten times. The chain has TRBV20-1 and TRBJ1-3; 7 nucleotides line up with TRBD1. The CDR3 contains 18 residues. J gave up 0 bases and V 5 bases, and 16 bases lay outside the gene matches. Germline loops: CDR1 DFQATT, CDR2 SNEGSKA (reference sequence). The CDR3 reads CSAVGTVDILNSGNTIYF. The CDR3 coding sequence is TGCAGTGCTGTCGGGACAGTAGACATTTTGAACTCTGGAAACACCATATATTTT.

This clonotype was seen repeatedly, ten times or more. The rearrangement joins TRBV12-3 or TRBV12-4 to TRBJ1-1, with no clear D. V lost 5 bases, J lost 6 bases, and 13 bases lay in between. This CDR3 has 13 residues. In DNA, the CDR3 is TGTGCCAGCAGTCCGGGCCACTGGGCTGAAGCTTTCTTT. It encodes CASSPGHWAEAFF.

This sequence joins TRBV2 and TRBJ1-1; D remains ambiguous. Trimming shortened V by 6 bases and J by 0 bases, and 11 bases separated the two germline ends. CDR3 length: 14 residues. The V gene's germline CDR1 is SNHLY and CDR2 FYNNEI. The CDR3 DNA is TGTGCCAGCAGCGCGGAGCGCATGAACACTGAAGCTTTCTTT. It codes for CASSAERMNTEAFF.

In its sample, this clonotype was seen many times. The rearrangement joins TRBV4-1 to TRBJ2-6; the D is unclear. Germline V gene data show CDR1 as MGHRA and CDR2 as YSYEKL. The CDR3 sequence is 14 residues long. Deletions cut 1 base from V and 4 bases from J, with 5 bases between. CDR3 sequence (DNA): TGCGCCAGCAGCCAAGTAGGAGGGGCCAACGTCCTGACTTTC. Translation gives CASSQVGGANVLTF.

This clonotype has at least ten counts. V usage is TRBV12-3 or TRBV12-4 and J usage is TRBJ1-2, with D hard to call. The V end lost 3 bases, the J end lost 4 bases, and 9 bases lay between the germline ends. The CDR3 has 13 residues. CDR3 coding DNA: TGTGCCAGCAGTTTCGAGGGATCCTATGGCTACACCTTC. Translation: CASSFEGSYGYTF.

The chain links TRBV5-1 to TRBJ1-1; no clear D gene. Germline V gene lookup returns CDR1 SGHRS and CDR2 YFSETQ. The CDR3 has 17 amino acids. V was shortened by 0 bases and J by 0 bases, with 15 bases between the two germline ends. The CDR3 loop is CASSLGANRDMNTEAFF. The CDR3 nucleotides are TGCGCCAGCAGCTTGGGTGCCAACAGAGACATGAACACTGAAGCTTTCTTT.

CDR3 loop: CASIVPGTSYEQYF. Here the CDR3 DNA reads TGTGCCAGCATCGTCCCTGGGACCTCCTACGAGCAGTACTTC. The chain employs TRBV6-1 and TRBJ2-7, with D perhaps TRBD1 or TRBD2 (5 bases each). From germline, CDR1 is MNHNS and CDR2 SASEGT. Trimming left V 7 bases short and J 0 bases short, with 13 bases between. The CDR3 spans 14 residues.

This clonotype was detected ten times or more. A much larger clone sits a single nucleotide away, making a read error possible. The J gene is TRBJ2-5, the V gene TRBV20-1; D is unresolved. The V end was cut by 2 bases, the J end by 3 bases, with 10 bases between. Germline V gives CDR1 DFQATT, CDR2 SNEGSKA (reference sequence). CDR3 size: 13 residues. The CDR3 sequence: CSARRQSEETQYF. In DNA form, the CDR3 reads TGCAGTGCTAGACGGCAGTCAGAAGAGACCCAGTACTTC.

This clonotype was seen at least ten times. V and J are TRBV2 and TRBJ1-2; no firm D call. V was trimmed by 6 bases and J by 2 bases, leaving 10 bases between them. The CDR3 is 13 residues long. In germline, CDR1 is SNHLY, CDR2 FYNNEI. The CDR3 spells CASSKSVNYGYTF. CDR3 nucleotide sequence: TGTGCCAGCAGCAAGTCAGTGAACTATGGCTACACCTTC.

In this sample, this clonotype turned up many times. The chain carries TRBV14 and TRBJ1-1, with D perhaps matching TRBD1 (5 bases). The CDR3 length is 15 residues. Looked up from germline, CDR1 is SGHDN and CDR2 is FVKESK. V lost 0 bases and J 5 bases, leaving 13 bases between the germline ends. This chain's CDR3 is CASSQDLGGDTEAFF. The CDR3 coding sequence is TGTGCCAGCAGCCAAGATCTAGGAGGGGATACTGAAGCTTTCTTT.

This clonotype was recorded at least ten times. The V gene is TRBV7-2, the J gene TRBJ2-5; D remains ambiguous. CDR3 length: 14 residues. Looked up from germline, CDR1 is SGHTA and CDR2 is FQGNSA. Trimming left V 2 bases short and J 1 base short, with 8 bases between. The DNA of the CDR3 is TGTGCCAGCAGCTTAAGAAGGATCCAAGAGACCCAGTACTTC. It specifies CASSLRRIQETQYF.

This clonotype was seen at least ten times. The chain is built from TRBV19 and TRBJ2-2; unclear D gene. V was cut by 4 bases and J by 0 bases, with 9 bases left in between. The CDR3 has 15 amino acids. CDR1 LNHDA and CDR2 SQIVND come from the germline V gene (reference sequence). The DNA of the CDR3 is TGTGCCAGTAGTAGGGGTCCGGCGAACACCGGGGAGCTGTTTTTT. Amino acids: CASSRGPANTGELFF.

This clonotype appeared many times. This chain connects TRBV19 to TRBJ2-7; D possibly matches TRBD1 or TRBD2 (5 bases each). The CDR3 is made up of 13 amino acids. Germline CDR1 LNHDA, CDR2 SQIVND (reference sequence). V was shortened by 5 bases and J by 3 bases, with 11 bases between the two germline ends. This chain's CDR3 is CASSFRDVYEQYF. The CDR3 nucleotides read TGTGCCAGTAGTTTCCGGGACGTCTACGAGCAGTACTTC.

This chain joins TRBV6-2 or TRBV6-3 and TRBJ1-1; 10 nucleotides align to TRBD1. V was clipped by 4 bases and J by 1 base; unmatched bases: 12. The CDR3 runs 18 residues. Germline CDR1 reads MNHEY; CDR2 reads SVGEGT. The CDR3 sequence is CASSSRTGGPKRNTEAFF. The DNA of the CDR3 is TGTGCCAGCAGTTCTCGGACAGGGGGTCCAAAACGGAACACTGAAGCTTTCTTT.

This clonotype was recorded at least ten times. J is TRBJ2-2 and V is TRBV7-3, with 10 bases aligning to TRBD2. V dropped 4 bases and J dropped 1; count of bases not matched to a gene: 3. The CDR3 spans 16 residues. Germline V gives CDR1 SGHTA, CDR2 FQGTGA. CDR3 sequence reads: CASSSWTSGNTGELFF. CDR3 nucleotides: TGTGCCAGCAGCTCCTGGACTAGCGGGAACACCGGGGAGCTGTTTTTT.

The chain uses TRBV2 and TRBJ2-5; the D gene is possibly TRBD2 (6 bases). Trimming took off 5 bases at V and 2 bases at J, with 18 bases between the two ends. Germline CDR1 reads SNHLY; CDR2 reads FYNNEI. The CDR3 is 16 amino acids. The CDR3 DNA reads TGTGCCAGCAGTTCACTAGCCTTGGAGACGCAAGAGACCCAGTACTTC. Translated, it gives CASSSLALETQETQYF.

This clonotype was picked up a small number of times. This rearrangement joins TRBV6-2 or TRBV6-3 to TRBJ1-1, with D possibly matching TRBD1 (6 bases). The CDR3 loop spans 12 amino acids. The germline CDR1 and CDR2 sequences are MNHEY and SVGEGT. With 8 bases removed from V and 8 bases from J, the gap between germline ends came to 15 bases. CDR3 in amino acids: CASHDRFLEAFF. In nucleotides, the CDR3 is TGTGCCAGCCACGACAGGTTCCTAGAAGCTTTCTTT.

This clonotype was found many times. The chain couples TRBV12-3 or TRBV12-4 to TRBJ1-1; the match to TRBD1 covers 7 bases. Trimming at V came to 0 bases and at J to 7 bases, leaving 5 bases not matched to a gene. The CDR3 spans 14 residues. CDR3 sequence: CASSLADRLGEAFF. The DNA for the CDR3 is TGTGCCAGCAGTTTAGCGGACAGGCTCGGTGAAGCTTTCTTT.

This clonotype was seen ten or more times. The rearrangement uses TRBV9 and TRBJ2-7; TRBD1 is a possible D gene (5 bases). V shed 4 bases and J shed 3 bases, with 14 bases lying between them. The CDR3 is made up of 14 amino acids. The germline gives CDR1 SGDLS, CDR2 YYNGEE. The chain's CDR3 is CASSPQGTVYEQYF. The DNA for the CDR3 is TGTGCCAGCAGCCCCCAGGGCACCGTCTACGAGCAGTACTTC.

The gene calls are TRBV6-1 and TRBJ1-3, with 7 bases fitting TRBD1. The V gene end was trimmed by 7 bases and the J gene end by 0 bases; junction bases not matched to a gene: 9. The CDR3 runs to 16 residues. Germline CDR1 is MNHNS and CDR2 is SASEGT. The CDR3 protein is CASTGPGQTSGNTIYF. The CDR3 DNA sequence: TGTGCCAGCACGGGTCCGGGACAGACCTCTGGAAACACCATATATTTT.

Only a few counts were recorded for this clonotype. Compared with germline, one end of the junction differs, possibly owing to a read error. The J gene is TRBJ2-5, the V gene TRBV2; 7 nucleotides line up with TRBD1. Germline values: CDR1 SNHLY, CDR2 FYNNEI. The CDR3 spans 15 residues. In nucleotides, the CDR3 is TGTGCCAGCAGCGAGGACAGGACTGGAGCGGAGACCAAGTACTTC. Translated: CASSEDRTGAETKYF.

The rearrangement links TRBV6-2 or TRBV6-3 to TRBJ1-1, with D tentatively TRBD1 (5 bases). Germline V gene lookup returns CDR1 MNHEY and CDR2 SVGEGT. The CDR3 loop spans 13 amino acids. Trimming pared 0 bases from V and 7 bases from J, leaving 9 bases between. CDR3 DNA sequence: TGTGCCAGCAGTTACTCTTTTCAGGGTGAAGCTTTCTTT. Amino acids: CASSYSFQGEAFF.